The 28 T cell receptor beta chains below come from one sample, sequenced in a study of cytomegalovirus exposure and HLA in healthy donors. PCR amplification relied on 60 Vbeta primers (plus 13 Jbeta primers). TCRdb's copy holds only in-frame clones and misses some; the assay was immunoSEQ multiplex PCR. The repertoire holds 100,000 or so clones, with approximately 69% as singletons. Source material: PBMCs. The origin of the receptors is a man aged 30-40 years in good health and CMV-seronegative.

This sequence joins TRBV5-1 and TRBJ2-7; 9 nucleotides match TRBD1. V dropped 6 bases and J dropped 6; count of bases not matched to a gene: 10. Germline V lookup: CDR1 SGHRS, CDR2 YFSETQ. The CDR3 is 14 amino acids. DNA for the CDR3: TGCGCCAGCAACCTACAGGGGGCATCGGTCGAGCAGTACTTC. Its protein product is CASNLQGASVEQYF.

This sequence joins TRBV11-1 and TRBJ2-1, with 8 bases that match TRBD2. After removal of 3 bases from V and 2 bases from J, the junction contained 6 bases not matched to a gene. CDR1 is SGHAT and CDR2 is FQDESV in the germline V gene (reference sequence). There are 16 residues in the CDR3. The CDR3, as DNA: TGTGCCAGCAGCTTGGATAGCGGGACCGCCTACAATGAGCAGTTCTTC. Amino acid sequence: CASSLDSGTAYNEQFF.

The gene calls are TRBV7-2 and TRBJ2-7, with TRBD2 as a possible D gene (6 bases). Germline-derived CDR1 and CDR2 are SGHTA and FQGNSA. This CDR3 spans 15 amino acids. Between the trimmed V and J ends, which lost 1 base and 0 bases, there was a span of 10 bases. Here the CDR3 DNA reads TGTGCCAGCAGCTTAGGGCGGGGTCCCTCCTACGAGCAGTACTTC. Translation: CASSLGRGPSYEQYF.

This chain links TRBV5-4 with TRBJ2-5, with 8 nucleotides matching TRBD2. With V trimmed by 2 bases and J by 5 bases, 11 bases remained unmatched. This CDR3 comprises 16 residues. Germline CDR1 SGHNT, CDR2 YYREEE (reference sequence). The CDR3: CASSFRGSGTRETQYF. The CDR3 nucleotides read TGTGCCAGCAGCTTTAGGGGTAGCGGGACGCGGGAGACCCAGTACTTC.

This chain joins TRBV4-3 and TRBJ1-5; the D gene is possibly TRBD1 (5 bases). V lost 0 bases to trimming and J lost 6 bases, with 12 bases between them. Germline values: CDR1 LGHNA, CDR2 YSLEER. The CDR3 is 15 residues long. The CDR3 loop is CASSQDWGGGQPQHF. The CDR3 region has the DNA TGCGCCAGCAGCCAAGACTGGGGGGGAGGTCAGCCCCAGCATTTT.

The CDR3 region is CASSLRYKNTEAFF. CDR3 nucleotide sequence: TGTGCCAGCAGCCTTCGATACAAGAACACTGAAGCTTTCTTT. V gene TRBV7-2 combines with J gene TRBJ1-1; no firm D call. The CDR3 length is 14 residues. Germline V lookup: CDR1 SGHTA, CDR2 FQGNSA. The V and J ends lost 5 bases and 1 base respectively, with 11 bases between them.

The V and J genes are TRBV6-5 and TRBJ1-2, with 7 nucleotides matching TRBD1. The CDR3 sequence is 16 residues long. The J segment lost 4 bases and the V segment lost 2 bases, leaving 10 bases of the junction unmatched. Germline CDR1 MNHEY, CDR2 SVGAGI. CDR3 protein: CASSYGKPGQSYGYTF. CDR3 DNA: TGTGCCAGCAGTTACGGCAAACCGGGACAGAGCTATGGCTACACCTTC.

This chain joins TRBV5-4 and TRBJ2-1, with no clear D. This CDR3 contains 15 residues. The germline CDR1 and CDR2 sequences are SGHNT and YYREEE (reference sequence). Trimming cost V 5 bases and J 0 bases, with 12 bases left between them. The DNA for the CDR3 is TGTGCCAGCAGATACCTAACGGGCTCCTACAATGAGCAGTTCTTC. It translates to CASRYLTGSYNEQFF.

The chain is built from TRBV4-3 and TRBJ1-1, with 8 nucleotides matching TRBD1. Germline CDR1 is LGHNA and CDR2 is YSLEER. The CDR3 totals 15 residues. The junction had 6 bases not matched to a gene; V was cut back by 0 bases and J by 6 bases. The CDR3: CASSQDGRGLSEAFF. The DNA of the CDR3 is TGCGCCAGCAGCCAAGATGGCAGGGGGCTGTCTGAAGCTTTCTTT.

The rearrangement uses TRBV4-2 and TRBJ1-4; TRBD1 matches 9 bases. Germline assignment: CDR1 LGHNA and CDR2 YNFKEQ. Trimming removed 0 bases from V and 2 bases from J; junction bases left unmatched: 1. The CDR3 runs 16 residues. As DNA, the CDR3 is TGTGCCAGCAGCCAAGAAGGGACAGGGACTAATGAAAAACTGTTTTTT. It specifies CASSQEGTGTNEKLFF.

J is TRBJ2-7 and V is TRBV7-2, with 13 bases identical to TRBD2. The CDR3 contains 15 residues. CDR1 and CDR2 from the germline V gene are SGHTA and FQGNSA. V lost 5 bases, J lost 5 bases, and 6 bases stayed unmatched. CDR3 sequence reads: CASSTSGRAVDEQYF. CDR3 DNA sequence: TGTGCCAGCAGCACTAGCGGGAGGGCCGTCGACGAGCAGTACTTC.

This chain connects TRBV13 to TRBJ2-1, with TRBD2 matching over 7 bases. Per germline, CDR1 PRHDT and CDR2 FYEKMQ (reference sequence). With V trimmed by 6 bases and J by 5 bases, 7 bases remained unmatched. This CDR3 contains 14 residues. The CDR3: CASRLRGVDNEQFF. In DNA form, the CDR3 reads TGTGCCAGCAGATTACGGGGGGTAGACAATGAGCAGTTCTTC.

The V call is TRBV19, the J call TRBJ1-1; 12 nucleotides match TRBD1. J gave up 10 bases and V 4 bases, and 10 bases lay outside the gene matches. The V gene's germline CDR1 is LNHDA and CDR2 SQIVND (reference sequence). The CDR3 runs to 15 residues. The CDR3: CASSSRDRGLFGAFF. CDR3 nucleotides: TGTGCCAGTAGTAGCCGGGACAGGGGGCTTTTCGGAGCTTTCTTT.

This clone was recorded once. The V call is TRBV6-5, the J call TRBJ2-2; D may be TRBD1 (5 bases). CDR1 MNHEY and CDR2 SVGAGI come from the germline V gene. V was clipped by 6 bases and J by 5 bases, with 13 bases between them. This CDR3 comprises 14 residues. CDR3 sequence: CASRRSGITGELFF. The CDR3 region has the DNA TGTGCCAGCAGGCGATCAGGGATTACCGGGGAGCTGTTTTTT.

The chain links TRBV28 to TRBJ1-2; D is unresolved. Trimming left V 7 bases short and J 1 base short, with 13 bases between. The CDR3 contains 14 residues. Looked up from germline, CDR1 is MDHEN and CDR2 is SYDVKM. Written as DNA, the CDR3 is TGTGCCAGCAAAAGCGCGGGGTTTAACTATGGCTACACCTTC. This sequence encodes CASKSAGFNYGYTF.

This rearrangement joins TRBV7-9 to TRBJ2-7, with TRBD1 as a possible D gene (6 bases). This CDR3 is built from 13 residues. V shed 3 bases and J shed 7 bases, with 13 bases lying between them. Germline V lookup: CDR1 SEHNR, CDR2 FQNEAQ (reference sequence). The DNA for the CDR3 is TGTGCCAGCAGCTTCACAGGGTCGCGGGAGCAGTACTTC. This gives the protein CASSFTGSREQYF.

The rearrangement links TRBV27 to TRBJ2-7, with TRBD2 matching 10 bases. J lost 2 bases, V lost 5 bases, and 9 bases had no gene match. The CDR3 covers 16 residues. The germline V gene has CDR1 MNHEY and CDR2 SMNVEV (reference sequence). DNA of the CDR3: TGTGCCAGCAGTCGCTATGGGACTAGCGAACCCTACGAGCAGTACTTC. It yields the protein CASSRYGTSEPYEQYF.

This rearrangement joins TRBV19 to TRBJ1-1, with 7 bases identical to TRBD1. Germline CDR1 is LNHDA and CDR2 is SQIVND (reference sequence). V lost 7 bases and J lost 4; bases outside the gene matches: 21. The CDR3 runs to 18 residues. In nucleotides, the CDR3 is TGTGCCAGTACCCCTGACCGGGACAGTTGGCTTGTGGGCACTGAAGCTTTCTTT. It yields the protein CASTPDRDSWLVGTEAFF.

Here the CDR3 reads CASSDSPTGNNSPLHF. The DNA of the CDR3 is TGCGCCAGCAGCGACTCCCCGACGGGGAATAATTCACCCCTCCACTTT. This chain links TRBV5-1 with TRBJ1-6; D remains ambiguous. CDR1 is SGHRS and CDR2 is YFSETQ in the germline V gene. This CDR3 region has 16 residues. V dropped 4 bases and J dropped 5 bases, with 16 bases sitting between them.

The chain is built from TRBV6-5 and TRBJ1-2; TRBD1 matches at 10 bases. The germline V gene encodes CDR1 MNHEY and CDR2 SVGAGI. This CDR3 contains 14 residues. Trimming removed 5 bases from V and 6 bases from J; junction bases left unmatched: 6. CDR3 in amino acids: CASSEGQGFDGYTF. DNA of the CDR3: TGTGCCAGCAGTGAGGGACAGGGGTTTGATGGCTACACCTTC.

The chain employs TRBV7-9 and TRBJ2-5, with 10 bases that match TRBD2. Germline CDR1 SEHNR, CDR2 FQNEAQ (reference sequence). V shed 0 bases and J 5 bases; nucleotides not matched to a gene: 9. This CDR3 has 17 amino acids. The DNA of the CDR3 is TGTGCCAGCAGCTTAGCGCTGGCTAGCGGGAGTGGTGAGACCCAGTACTTC. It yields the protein CASSLALASGSGETQYF.

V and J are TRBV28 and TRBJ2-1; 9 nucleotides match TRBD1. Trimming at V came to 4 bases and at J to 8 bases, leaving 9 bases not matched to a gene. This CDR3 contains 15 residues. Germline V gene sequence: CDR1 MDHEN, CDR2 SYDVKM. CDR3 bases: TGTGCCAGCAGTTCCCCCGGGACAGGGTGGTATGAGCAGTTCTTC. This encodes CASSSPGTGWYEQFF.

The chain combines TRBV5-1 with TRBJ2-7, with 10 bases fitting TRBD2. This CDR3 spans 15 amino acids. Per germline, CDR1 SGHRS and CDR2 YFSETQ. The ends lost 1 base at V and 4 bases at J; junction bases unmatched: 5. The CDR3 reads CASSLSSGRTYEQYF. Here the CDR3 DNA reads TGCGCCAGCAGCTTGAGTAGCGGGAGGACGTACGAGCAGTACTTC.

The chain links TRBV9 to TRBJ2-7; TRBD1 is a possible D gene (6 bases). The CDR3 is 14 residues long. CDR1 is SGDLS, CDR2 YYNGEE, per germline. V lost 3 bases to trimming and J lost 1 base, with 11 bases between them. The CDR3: CASSARQDSYEQYF. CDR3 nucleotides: TGTGCCAGCAGCGCCAGACAGGATTCCTACGAGCAGTACTTC.

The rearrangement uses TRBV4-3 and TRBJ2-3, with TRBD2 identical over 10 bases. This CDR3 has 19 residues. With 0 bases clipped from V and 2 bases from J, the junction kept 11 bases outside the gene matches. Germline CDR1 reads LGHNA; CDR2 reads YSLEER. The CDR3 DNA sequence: TGCGCCAGCAGCCAAGAGGCGGGGCGAGCGGGAGGGTACACAGATACGCAGTATTTT. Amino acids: CASSQEAGRAGGYTDTQYF.

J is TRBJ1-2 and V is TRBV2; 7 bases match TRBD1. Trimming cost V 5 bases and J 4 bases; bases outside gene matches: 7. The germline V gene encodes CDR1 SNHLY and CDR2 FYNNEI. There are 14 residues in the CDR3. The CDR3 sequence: CASSYQGVSYGYTF. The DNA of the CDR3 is TGTGCCAGCAGTTATCAGGGGGTGTCCTATGGCTACACCTTC.

The chain's CDR3 is CASSSRDTPRGTEAFF. Here the CDR3 DNA reads TGTGCCAGCAGCTCTCGGGACACCCCTCGAGGCACTGAAGCTTTCTTT. The chain links TRBV11-3 to TRBJ1-1; D is possibly TRBD1 (6 bases). Germline CDR1 SGHNT, CDR2 YENEEA. V lost 4 bases and J 4 bases, leaving 19 bases between the germline ends. The CDR3 is made up of 16 amino acids.

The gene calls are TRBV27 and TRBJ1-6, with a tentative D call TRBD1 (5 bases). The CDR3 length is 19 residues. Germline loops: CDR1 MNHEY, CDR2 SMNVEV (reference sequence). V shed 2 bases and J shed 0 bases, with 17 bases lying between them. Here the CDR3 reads CASSLNRDYLTSYNSPLHF. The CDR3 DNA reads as TGTGCCAGCAGTTTAAATCGGGACTATCTGACCTCCTATAATTCACCCCTCCACTTT.